Included here is one T cell receptor beta chain sequence, with context. Its target is not known. These data originate in a study of T cells in Graves' hyperthyroidism and ophthalmopathy. Study information: The blood sample was taken at first diagnosis, before treatment began. Study-wide points: Most clonotypes expanded in thyroid above 0.001 were likewise present in blood.

Patients were excluded for uncontrolled infection, other autoimmune disease, pregnancy or lactation. V lost 6 bases and J 3 bases, leaving 13 bases between the germline ends. The CDR3 is 13 residues long. The germline CDR1 and CDR2 sequences are DFQATT and SNEGSKA (reference sequence). What was amplified from RNA transcripts were TCR beta CDR3 regions. Researchers ran a first-round RT-PCR on the TCR CDR3 using the HTBI primer set. TCRdb reprocessed the multiplex PCR reads with MiXCR, giving one entry per CDR3 protein. The profile shows around 450,000 distinct CDR3 sequences, roughly 13% of them singletons.

Sequencing was carried out using blood. This receptor was identified in a woman aged 18-29 years with Graves' hyperthyroidism. V and J are TRBV20-1 and TRBJ2-3, with D hard to call. The CDR3 DNA reads as TGCAGTGCCTTGAAGGACGGGACAGATACGCAGTATTTT. It encodes CSALKDGTDTQYF.